One sample yielded the 8 T cell receptor beta chains listed below, sequenced in a study of blood T cell repertoires in COVID-19. Method: immunoSEQ multiplex PCR; TCRdb's copy keeps in-frame clones and lacks some. Of 300,000 to 400,000 clones listed, about nine tenths are singletons. Material for sequencing was PBMCs or T cells enriched from blood (not recorded which). The receptors originated from a man between 60 and 75 years old who had recovered from COVID-19.

V usage is TRBV5-8 and J usage is TRBJ2-5; 8 nucleotides line up with TRBD1. This CDR3 contains 15 residues. Losses at the gene ends were 0 bases for V and 4 bases for J; bases not matched to a gene: 5. The V gene's germline CDR1 is SGHTS and CDR2 YDEGEE. In nucleotides, the CDR3 is TGTGCCAGCAGCTTGGCCGTACAGGGGGGAGAGACCCAGTACTTC. It is translated as CASSLAVQGGETQYF. Complete variable domain (other parts from reference TRBV5-8 and TRBJ2-5): EAGVTQSPTHLIKTRGQQATLRCSPISGHTSVYWYQQALGLGLQFLLWYDEGEERNRGNFPPRFSGRQFPNYSSELNVNALELEDSALYLCASSLAVQGGETQYFGPGTRLLVL.

The chain recombines TRBV4-1 with TRBJ2-3, with D unresolved. Germline CDR1 is MGHRA and CDR2 is YSYEKL. Trimming stripped 1 base from V and 4 bases from J, with 9 bases between. The CDR3 is made up of 14 amino acids. CDR3 amino acids: CASSQVVAADTQYF. The DNA for the CDR3 is TGCGCCAGCAGCCAAGTAGTAGCTGCAGATACGCAGTATTTT.

The V and J genes are TRBV19 and TRBJ2-2; 7 bases are shared with TRBD1. The CDR3 covers 15 residues. V was clipped by 7 bases and J by 1 base; unmatched bases: 6. Per the germline V gene, CDR1 is LNHDA and CDR2 is SQIVND (reference sequence). This CDR3 reads CASMKGALNTGELFF. The DNA of the CDR3 is TGTGCCAGTATGAAGGGGGCCCTGAACACCGGGGAGCTGTTTTTT.

The chain carries TRBV19 and TRBJ1-1, with TRBD1 as a possible D gene (5 bases). The V end was cut by 7 bases, the J end by 4 bases, with 13 bases between. The germline V gene encodes CDR1 LNHDA and CDR2 SQIVND (reference sequence). CDR3 length equals 13 residues. The CDR3 loop reads CASNPVGGTEAFF. CDR3 in DNA: TGTGCCAGTAACCCCGTGGGGGGCACTGAAGCTTTCTTT.

The rearrangement links TRBV5-4 to TRBJ1-5; TRBD1 matches 8 bases. The CDR3 runs to 15 residues. Germline values: CDR1 SGHNT, CDR2 YYREEE (reference sequence). With V trimmed by 0 bases and J by 3 bases, 2 bases remained unmatched. The CDR3 DNA reads as TGTGCCAGCAGCTTGGGGACAGGGAACAATCAGCCCCAGCATTTT. It specifies CASSLGTGNNQPQHF.

This rearrangement joins TRBV5-1 to TRBJ2-6, with TRBD1 as a possible D gene (5 bases). Germline assignment: CDR1 SGHRS and CDR2 YFSETQ. The CDR3 length is 15 residues. V dropped 5 bases and J dropped 0 bases, with 9 bases sitting between them. The CDR3 DNA reads TGCGCCAGCAGAAAGACAGTCTCTGGGGCCAACGTCCTGACTTTC. This sequence encodes CASRKTVSGANVLTF.

The CDR3: CATSRARDSNSPLHF. CDR3 DNA: TGTGCCACCAGCAGAGCACGGGACTCTAATTCACCCCTCCACTTT. V and J are TRBV15 and TRBJ1-6; possibly TRBD1 for D (5 bases). Trimming took off 1 base at V and 6 bases at J, with 10 bases between the two ends. The CDR3 extends over 15 amino acids. Germline V gives CDR1 LNHNV, CDR2 YYDKDF (reference sequence).

This rearrangement joins TRBV3-1 (or the pseudogene TRBV3-2) to TRBJ2-7, with 10 nucleotides matching TRBD2. Unmatched junction bases numbered 10, after V lost 6 bases and J lost 5 bases. Germline CDR1 reads LGHDT; CDR2 reads YNNKEL (reference sequence). The CDR3 covers 15 residues. CDR3 nucleotides: TGTGCCAGCAGTTTCAATAGCGGGGGGTATAACGAGCAGTACTTC. Amino acids: CASSFNSGGYNEQYF.